A single sample is the source of the 8 T cell receptor beta chains below, sequenced in a study of T-cell memory formation after mild COVID-19. Using its own MiXCR run on the 5' RACE reads, TCRdb lists one record per CDR3 protein. The data hold some 450,000 distinct CDR3 sequences, with 20% observed a single time. Sequencing was done on a sample of PBMCs or a T cell subset sorted from them (not recorded which). All receptors derive from an adult woman who had mild COVID-19 (a few samples of this study predate the infection). Cell type and time point are not known.

This clonotype showed up many times. At one boundary the junction diverges from the germline segment, which might be a read error. The rearrangement uses TRBV14 and TRBJ2-3; D not resolved. The V gene's germline CDR1 is SGHDN and CDR2 FVKESK. The CDR3 extends over 13 amino acids. CDR3 in amino acids: CASSRLGTDTQYF. The CDR3 coding sequence is TGTGCTAGCAGCCGCCTAGGGACAGATACGCAGTATTTT.

This clonotype was picked up many times. V and J are TRBV11-1 and TRBJ2-5; D may be TRBD2 (5 bases). CDR3 size: 14 residues. V dropped 5 bases and J dropped 1 base, with 11 bases sitting between them. Germline CDR1 is SGHAT and CDR2 is FQDESV (reference sequence). CDR3 loop: CASSRSRAQETQYF. CDR3 coding DNA: TGTGCCAGCAGCCGATCGCGGGCCCAAGAGACCCAGTACTTC.

The V and J genes are TRBV5-1 and TRBJ1-4; possibly TRBD1 for D (5 bases). The CDR3 sequence is 15 residues long. In germline, CDR1 is SGHRS, CDR2 YFSETQ. The V end lost 4 bases, the J end lost 7 bases, and 17 bases lay between the germline ends. The CDR3 nucleotides are TGCGCCAGCAGCCTTCATGGCGGGGGTGGTGAAAAACTGTTTTTT. Translation: CASSLHGGGGEKLFF.

This clonotype occurred a few times. The gene calls are TRBV12-3 or TRBV12-4 and TRBJ1-1; the match to TRBD1 covers 11 bases. V lost 4 bases to trimming and J lost 4 bases; unmatched junction nucleotides: 2. The CDR3 covers 14 residues. CDR3 nucleotides: TGTGCCAGCAGTTGGGACAGGGGGGGCACTGAAGCTTTCTTT. The encoded protein is CASSWDRGGTEAFF.

This clonotype was observed a handful of times. The chain links TRBV6-5 to TRBJ1-2; no definite D call. The germline V gene has CDR1 MNHEY and CDR2 SVGAGI. There are 15 residues in the CDR3. Trimming shortened V by 2 bases and J by 5 bases, and 15 bases separated the two germline ends. This chain's CDR3 is CASSYGLRAGYGYTF. CDR3 coding DNA: TGTGCCAGCAGTTACGGACTCCGGGCGGGGTATGGCTACACCTTC.

This chain joins TRBV6-1 and TRBJ2-7, with D unclear. Trimming took off 10 bases at V and 5 bases at J, with 9 bases between the two ends. The germline V gene encodes CDR1 MNHNS and CDR2 SASEGT. This CDR3 comprises 10 residues. CDR3 nucleotides: TGTGCCACCTTCTTAAACGAGCAGTACTTC. This gives the protein CATFLNEQYF.

This rearrangement joins TRBV12-3 or TRBV12-4 to TRBJ1-4, with 8 positions matching TRBD1. The CDR3 contains 16 residues. J gave up 2 bases and V 3 bases, and 5 bases lay outside the gene matches. CDR3 in DNA: TGTGCCAGCAGTTTGAGGCAGGGGGCCACTAATGAAAAACTGTTTTTT. Amino acids: CASSLRQGATNEKLFF.

This clonotype came up a few times. The gene calls are TRBV4-2 and TRBJ1-1; D remains ambiguous. The V end lost 0 bases, the J end lost 2 bases, and 19 bases lay between the germline ends. This CDR3 spans 18 amino acids. Germline loops: CDR1 LGHNA, CDR2 YNFKEQ. The CDR3 DNA reads as TGTGCCAGCAGCCAAGAAGCCGTAAGAGCGACCACTAACACTGAAGCTTTCTTT. Residues: CASSQEAVRATTNTEAFF.